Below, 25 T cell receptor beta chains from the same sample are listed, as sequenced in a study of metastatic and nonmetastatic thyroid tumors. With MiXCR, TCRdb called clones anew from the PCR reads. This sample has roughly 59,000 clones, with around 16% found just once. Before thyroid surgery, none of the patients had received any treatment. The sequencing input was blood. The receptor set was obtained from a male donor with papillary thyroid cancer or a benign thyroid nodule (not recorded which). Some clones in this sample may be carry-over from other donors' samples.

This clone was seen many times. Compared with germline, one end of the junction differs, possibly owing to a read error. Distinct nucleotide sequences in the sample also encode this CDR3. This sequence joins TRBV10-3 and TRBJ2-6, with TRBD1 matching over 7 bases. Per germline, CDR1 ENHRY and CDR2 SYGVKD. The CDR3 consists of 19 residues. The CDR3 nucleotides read TGTGCCATCAGTGACCCCGAGATGAGACAGGGCGCTGGGGCCAACATCCTGACTTTC. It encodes CAISDPEMRQGAGANILTF.

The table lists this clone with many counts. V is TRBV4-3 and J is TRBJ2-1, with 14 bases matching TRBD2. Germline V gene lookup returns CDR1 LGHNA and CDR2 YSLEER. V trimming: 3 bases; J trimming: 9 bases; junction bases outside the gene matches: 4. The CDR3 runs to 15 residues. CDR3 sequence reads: CASSQRTSGRIEQFF. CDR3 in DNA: TGCGCCAGCAGCCAGAGGACTAGCGGGAGGATTGAGCAGTTCTTC.

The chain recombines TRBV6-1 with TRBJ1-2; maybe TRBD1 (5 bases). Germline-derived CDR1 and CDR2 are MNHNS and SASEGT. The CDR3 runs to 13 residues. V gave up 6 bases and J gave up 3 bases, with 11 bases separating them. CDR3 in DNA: TGTGCCAGCAGGCTACAGACAGACTATGGCTACACCTTC. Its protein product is CASRLQTDYGYTF.

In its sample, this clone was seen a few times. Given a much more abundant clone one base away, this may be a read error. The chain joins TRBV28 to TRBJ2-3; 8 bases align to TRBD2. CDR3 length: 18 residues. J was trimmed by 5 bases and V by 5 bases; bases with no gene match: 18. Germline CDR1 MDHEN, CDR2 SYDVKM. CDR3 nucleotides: TGTGCCAGCAGTCCCTGGGGACTATCGGGAGGGTCAGAAGATACGCAGTATTTT. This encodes CASSPWGLSGGSEDTQYF.

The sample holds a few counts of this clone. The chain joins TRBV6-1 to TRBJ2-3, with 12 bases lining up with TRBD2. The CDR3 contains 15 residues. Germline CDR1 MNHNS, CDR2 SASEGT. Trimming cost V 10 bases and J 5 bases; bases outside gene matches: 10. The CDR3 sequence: CANSKLAGGVDTQYF. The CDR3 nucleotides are TGTGCCAACAGCAAACTAGCGGGAGGCGTAGATACGCAGTATTTT.

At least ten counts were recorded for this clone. The DNA of the CDR3 is TGTGCCAGCAGTTTTGGAGGGGGGTCTGTTGAGCAGTACTTC. Its protein product is CASSFGGGSVEQYF. The chain is built from TRBV12-3 or TRBV12-4 and TRBJ2-7, with D perhaps being TRBD1 or TRBD2 (6 bases each). CDR3 length: 14 residues. The V end was cut by 3 bases, the J end by 7 bases, with 16 bases between.

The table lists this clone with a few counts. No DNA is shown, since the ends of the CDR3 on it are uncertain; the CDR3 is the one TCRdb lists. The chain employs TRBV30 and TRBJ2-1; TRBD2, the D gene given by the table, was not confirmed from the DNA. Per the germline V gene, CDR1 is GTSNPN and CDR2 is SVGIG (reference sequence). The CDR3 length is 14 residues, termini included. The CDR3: CAWGLGTSKNEQLF.

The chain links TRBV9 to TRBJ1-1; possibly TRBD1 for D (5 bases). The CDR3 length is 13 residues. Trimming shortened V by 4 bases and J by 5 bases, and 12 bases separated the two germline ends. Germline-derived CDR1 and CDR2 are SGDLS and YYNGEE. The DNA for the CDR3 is TGTGCCAGCAGCACGGGGGGTGGGACTGAAGCTTTCTTT. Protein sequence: CASSTGGGTEAFF. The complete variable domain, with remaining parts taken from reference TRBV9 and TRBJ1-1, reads DSGVTQTPKHLITATGQRVTLRCSPRSGDLSVYWYQQSLDQGLQFLIQYYNGEERAKGNILERFSAQQFPDLHSELNLSSLELGDSALYFCASSTGGGTEAFFGQGTRLTVV.

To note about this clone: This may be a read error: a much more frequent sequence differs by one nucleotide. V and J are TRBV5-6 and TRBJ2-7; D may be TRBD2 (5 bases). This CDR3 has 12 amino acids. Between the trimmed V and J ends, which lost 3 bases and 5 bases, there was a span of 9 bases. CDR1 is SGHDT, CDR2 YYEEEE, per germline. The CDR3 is CASSYSGNEQYF. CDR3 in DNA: TGTGCCAGCAGCTATTCGGGGAACGAGCAGTACTTC.

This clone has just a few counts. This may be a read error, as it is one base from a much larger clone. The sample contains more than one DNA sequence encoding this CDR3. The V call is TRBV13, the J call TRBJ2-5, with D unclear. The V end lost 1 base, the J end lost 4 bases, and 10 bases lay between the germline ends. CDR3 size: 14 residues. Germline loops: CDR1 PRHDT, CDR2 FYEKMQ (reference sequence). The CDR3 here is CASSLASGVETQYF. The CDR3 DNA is TGTGCCAGCAGCTTAGCCAGTGGAGTAGAGACCCAGTACTTC.

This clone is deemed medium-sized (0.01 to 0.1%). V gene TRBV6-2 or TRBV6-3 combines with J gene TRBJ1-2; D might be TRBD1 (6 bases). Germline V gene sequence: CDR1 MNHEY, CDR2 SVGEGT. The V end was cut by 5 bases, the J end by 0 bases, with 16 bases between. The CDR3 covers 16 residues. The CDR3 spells CASSPRLGTTNYGYTF. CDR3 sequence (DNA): TGTGCCAGCAGTCCTCGGCTTGGGACAACTAACTATGGCTACACCTTC.

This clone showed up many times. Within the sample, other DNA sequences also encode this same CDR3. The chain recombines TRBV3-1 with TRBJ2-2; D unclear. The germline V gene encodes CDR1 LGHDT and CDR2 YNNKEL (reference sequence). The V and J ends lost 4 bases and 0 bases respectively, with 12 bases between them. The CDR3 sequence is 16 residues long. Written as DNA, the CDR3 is TGTGCCAGCAGCCCACATGGTGTAGCGAACACCGGGGAGCTGTTTTTT. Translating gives CASSPHGVANTGELFF.

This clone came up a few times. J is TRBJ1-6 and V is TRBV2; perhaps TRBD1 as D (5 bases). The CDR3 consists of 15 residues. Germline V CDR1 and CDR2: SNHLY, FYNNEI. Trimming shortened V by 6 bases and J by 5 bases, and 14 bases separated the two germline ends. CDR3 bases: TGTGCCAGCAGGGACATGGTCCCGGATAATTCACCCCTCCACTTT. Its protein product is CASRDMVPDNSPLHF.

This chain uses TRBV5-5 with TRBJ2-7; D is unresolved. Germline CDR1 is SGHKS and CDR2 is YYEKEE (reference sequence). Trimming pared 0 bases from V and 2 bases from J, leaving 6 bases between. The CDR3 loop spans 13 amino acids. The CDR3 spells CASSLDKAYEQYF. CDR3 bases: TGTGCCAGCAGCTTGGACAAAGCCTACGAGCAGTACTTC.

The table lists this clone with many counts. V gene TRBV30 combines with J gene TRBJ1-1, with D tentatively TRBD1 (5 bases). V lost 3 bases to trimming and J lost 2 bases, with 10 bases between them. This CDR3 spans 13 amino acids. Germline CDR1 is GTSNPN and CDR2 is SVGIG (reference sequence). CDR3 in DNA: TGTGCCTGGAGGACACAGGTAAACACTGAAGCTTTCTTT. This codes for CAWRTQVNTEAFF.

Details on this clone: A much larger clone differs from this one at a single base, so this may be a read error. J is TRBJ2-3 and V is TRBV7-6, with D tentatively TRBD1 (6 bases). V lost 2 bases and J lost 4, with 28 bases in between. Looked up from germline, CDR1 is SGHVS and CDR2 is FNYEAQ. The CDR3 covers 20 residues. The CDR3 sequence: CASSLTPTRTVGEGADTQYF. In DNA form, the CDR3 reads TGTGCCAGCAGCTTAACCCCCACTCGGACAGTGGGAGAAGGTGCAGATACGCAGTATTTT.

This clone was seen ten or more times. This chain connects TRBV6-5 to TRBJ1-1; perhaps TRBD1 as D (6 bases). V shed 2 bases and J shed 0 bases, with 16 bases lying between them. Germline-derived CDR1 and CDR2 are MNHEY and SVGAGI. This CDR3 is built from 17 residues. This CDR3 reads CASSYATGQTMNTEAFF. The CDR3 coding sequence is TGTGCCAGCAGTTACGCGACAGGCCAGACAATGAACACTGAAGCTTTCTTT.

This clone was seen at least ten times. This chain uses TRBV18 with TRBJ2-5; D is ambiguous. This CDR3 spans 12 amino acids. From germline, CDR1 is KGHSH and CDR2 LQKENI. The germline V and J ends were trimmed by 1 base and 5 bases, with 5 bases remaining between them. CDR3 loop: CASSPRRETQYF. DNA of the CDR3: TGTGCCAGCTCACCACGGCGCGAGACCCAGTACTTC.

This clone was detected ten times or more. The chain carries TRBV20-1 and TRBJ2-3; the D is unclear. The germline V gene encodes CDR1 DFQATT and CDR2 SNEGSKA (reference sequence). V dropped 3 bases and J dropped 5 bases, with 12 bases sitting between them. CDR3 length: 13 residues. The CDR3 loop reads CSASILRVDTQYF. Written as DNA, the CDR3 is TGCAGTGCTAGCATTCTCCGGGTAGATACGCAGTATTTT.

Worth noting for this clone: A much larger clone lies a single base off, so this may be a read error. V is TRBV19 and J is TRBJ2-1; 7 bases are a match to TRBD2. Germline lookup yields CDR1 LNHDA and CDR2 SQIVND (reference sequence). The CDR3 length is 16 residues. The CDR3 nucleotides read TGTGCCAGTAGTATAGTATTTCGCGGGAGTAATGGGGAGCATTTCTTC. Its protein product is CASSIVFRGSNGEHFF.

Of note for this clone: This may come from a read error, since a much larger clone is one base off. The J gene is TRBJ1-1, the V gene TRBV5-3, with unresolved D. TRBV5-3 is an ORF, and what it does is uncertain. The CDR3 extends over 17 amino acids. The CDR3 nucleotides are TGTGCCGGAAGCTTATTAATGGCCCCGAGAAATAGGGCTGAAGCTTTCTTT. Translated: CAGSLLMAPRNRAEAFF.

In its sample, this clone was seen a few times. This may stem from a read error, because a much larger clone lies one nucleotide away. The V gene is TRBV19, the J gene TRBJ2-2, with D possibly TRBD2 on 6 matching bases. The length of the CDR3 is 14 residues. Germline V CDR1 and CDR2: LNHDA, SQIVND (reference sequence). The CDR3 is CTSREATNTGELFF. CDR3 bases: TGTACCAGTAGGGAGGCCACTAACACCGGGGAGCTGTTTTTT.

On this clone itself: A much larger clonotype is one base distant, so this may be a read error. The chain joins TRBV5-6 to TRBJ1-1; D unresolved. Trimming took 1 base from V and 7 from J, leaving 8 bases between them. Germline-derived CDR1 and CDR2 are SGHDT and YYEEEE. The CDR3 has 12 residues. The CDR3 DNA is TGTGCCAGCAGCTTGCAGCGTAGTGAAGCTTTCTTT. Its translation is CASSLQRSEAFF.

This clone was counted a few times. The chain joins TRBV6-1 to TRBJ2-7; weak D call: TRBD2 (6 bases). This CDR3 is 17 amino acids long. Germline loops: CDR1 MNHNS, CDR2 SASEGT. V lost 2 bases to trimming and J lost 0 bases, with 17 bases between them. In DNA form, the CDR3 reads TGTGCCAGCAGTGAATCCGTGGGGACCGGGAGCTCCTACGAGCAGTACTTC. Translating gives CASSESVGTGSSYEQYF.

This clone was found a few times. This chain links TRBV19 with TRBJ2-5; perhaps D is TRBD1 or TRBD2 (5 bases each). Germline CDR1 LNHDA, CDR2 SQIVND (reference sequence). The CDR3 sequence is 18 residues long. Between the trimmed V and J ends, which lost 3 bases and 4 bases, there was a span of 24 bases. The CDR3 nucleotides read TGTGCCAGTAGTATGGGGGTTGGGGCCCCCCAGAAGAGAGAGACCCAGTACTTC. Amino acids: CASSMGVGAPQKRETQYF.